This is a list of T cell receptor beta chains from one sample in a study of blood T cell repertoires in COVID-19. The protocol was immunoSEQ multiplex PCR, while the TCRdb copy is restricted to in-frame clones and leaves out a portion. The sample comprises about 300,000 clones, about nine tenths of which are singletons, and under 8% rests with the top ten. Input material: peripheral blood. All receptors derive from a woman aged 25 to 39 who had recovered from COVID-19. Both conserved end residues are part of each CDR3. Clone sizes are given selectively: once, few, many, or a class where the clone is expanded.

CASSQMSGAGEKLFF TRBV28 -
CASSVTGSGGEQYF TRBV6-2/TRBV6-3 -
CASSSQVNSPLHF TRBV7-9 -
CASRVYSGNTIYF TRBV19 -
CASSYTVNTEAFF TRBV12-3/TRBV12-4 -
CATSRTGVETQYF TRBV24-1 -
CASSEYATVNTGELFF TRBV25-1 -
CASSTPLAGARETQYF TRBV19 -
CALLGQGSYGYTF TRBV28 -
CASSPGQGVDEQYF TRBV28 few
CASNSLPGQGVEKLFF TRBV28 -
CASSPLTGGDYEKLFF TRBV28 -
CASSYGGNYGYTF TRBV6-2/TRBV6-3 -